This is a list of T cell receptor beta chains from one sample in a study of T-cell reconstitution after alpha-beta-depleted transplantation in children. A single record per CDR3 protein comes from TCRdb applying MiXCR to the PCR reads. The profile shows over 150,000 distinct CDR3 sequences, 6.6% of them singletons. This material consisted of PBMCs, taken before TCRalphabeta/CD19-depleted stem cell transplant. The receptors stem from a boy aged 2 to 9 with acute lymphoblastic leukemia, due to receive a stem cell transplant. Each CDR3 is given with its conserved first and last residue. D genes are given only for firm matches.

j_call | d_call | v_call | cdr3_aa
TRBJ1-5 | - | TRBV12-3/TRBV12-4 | CASSPSGVNNQPQHF
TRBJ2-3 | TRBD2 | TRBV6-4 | CASSERGGSTDTQYF
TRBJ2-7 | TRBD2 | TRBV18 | CASSPGTSGTLGYEQYF
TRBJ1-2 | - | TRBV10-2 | CASSEWGRARGNYGYTF
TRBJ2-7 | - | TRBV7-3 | CASSPRGGPSYEQYF
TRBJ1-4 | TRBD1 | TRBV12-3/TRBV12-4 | CASSLESWDRYNEKLFF
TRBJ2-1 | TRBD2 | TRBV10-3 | CAISETSGGAPSSYNEQFF
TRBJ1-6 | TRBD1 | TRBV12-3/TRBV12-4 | CASSLTRTGDSPLHF
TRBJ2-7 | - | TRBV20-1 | CSANPPGVPYEQYF
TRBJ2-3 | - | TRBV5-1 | CASSLGVGTDTQYF
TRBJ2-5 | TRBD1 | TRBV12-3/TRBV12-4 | CASSLDIGRGQETQYF
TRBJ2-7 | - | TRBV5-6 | CASSLGRGFFYEQYF
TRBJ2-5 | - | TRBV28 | CASRLGGEETQYF
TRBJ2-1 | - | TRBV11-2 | CASSLRLSLNYNEQFF
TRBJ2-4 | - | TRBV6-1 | CASSENSGVGAKNIQYF
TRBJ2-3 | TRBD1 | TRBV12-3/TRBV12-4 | CASTTGTGGTDTQYF